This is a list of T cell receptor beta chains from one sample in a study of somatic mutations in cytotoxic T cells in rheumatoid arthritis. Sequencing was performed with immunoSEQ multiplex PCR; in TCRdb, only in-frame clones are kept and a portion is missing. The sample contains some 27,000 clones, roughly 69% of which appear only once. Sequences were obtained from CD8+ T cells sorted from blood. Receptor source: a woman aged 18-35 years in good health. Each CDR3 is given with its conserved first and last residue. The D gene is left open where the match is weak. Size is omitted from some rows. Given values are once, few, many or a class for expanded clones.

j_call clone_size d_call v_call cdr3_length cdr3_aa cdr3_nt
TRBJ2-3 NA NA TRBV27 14 CASSLMDSTDTQYF TGTGCCAGCAGTTTGATGGATTCGACCGATACGCAGTATTTT
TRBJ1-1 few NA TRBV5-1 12 CASSLRGTEAFF TGCGCCAGCAGCTTGCGGGGGACTGAAGCTTTCTTT
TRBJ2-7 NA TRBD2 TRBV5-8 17 CASSLEGLGAGVDEQYF TGTGCCAGCAGCTTGGAAGGGCTAGGAGCGGGAGTCGACGAGCAGTACTTC
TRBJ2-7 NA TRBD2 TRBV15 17 CATSRSSGLAFSYEQYF TGTGCCACCAGCAGATCCTCGGGACTAGCGTTTTCCTACGAGCAGTACTTC
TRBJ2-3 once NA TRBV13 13 CASSPPSTDTQYF TGTGCCAGCAGCCCTCCTAGCACAGATACGCAGTATTTT
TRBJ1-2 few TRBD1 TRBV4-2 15 CASSSGTDANYGYTF TGTGCCAGCAGCTCCGGGACAGACGCTAACTATGGCTACACCTTC
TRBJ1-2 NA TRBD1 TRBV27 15 CASSPTGANRDGYTF TGTGCCAGCAGCCCTACAGGGGCCAACCGAGATGGCTACACCTTC
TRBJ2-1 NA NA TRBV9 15 CASSVVSSSYNEQFF TGTGCCAGCAGCGTAGTTAGTAGCTCCTACAATGAGCAGTTCTTC
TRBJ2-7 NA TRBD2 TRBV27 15 CASSPRGSGSPEQYF TGTGCCAGCAGTCCCCGGGGTAGCGGGAGCCCCGAGCAGTACTTC
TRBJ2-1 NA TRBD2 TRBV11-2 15 CASSLSSGRANEQFF TGTGCCAGCAGCTTATCCAGCGGGAGGGCGAATGAGCAGTTCTTC